Listed here are 13 T cell receptor delta chains from one sample, sequenced in a study of gamma-delta T cells after stem cell transplantation. With CATT, TCRdb re-called clones from the RT-PCR reads. The repertoire holds 1,300 to 1,500 delta-chain clones, with around 6.7% as singletons. Sequences were obtained from gamma-delta T cells. These receptors all stem from a human donor. It is not recorded whose cells these are; they may come from a transplant donor.

This clone was counted between two and nine times. The protein TCRdb lists belongs to a much larger clone and differs from this DNA's translation at residue 4, which points to a read error; the protein shown is made from the DNA. CDR3: CACGTAWGLNTDKLIF. CDR3 nucleotide sequence: TGTGCCTGTGGCACCGCCTGGGGGCTCAACACCGATAAACTCATCTTT. The genes are TRDV2 and TRDJ1, with TRDD3 identical over 7 bases. CDR1 GEAIGNYY and CDR2 EKD come from the germline V gene. This CDR3 spans 16 amino acids.

This clone is medium-sized (0.01 to 0.1%). One base away lies a much larger clone, so this may be a sequencing read error. This same CDR3 is encoded by further DNA sequences in the sample. The CDR3 is CACDELGLYTDKLIF. The CDR3, as DNA: TGTGCCTGCGACGAACTGGGCCTGTACACCGATAAACTCATCTTT. The rearrangement joins TRDV2 to TRDJ1; D perhaps matches TRDD3 (6 bases). Trimming cost V 7 bases and J 0 bases, with 17 bases left between them. The CDR3 is 15 amino acids. Germline V gene data show CDR1 as GEAIGNYY and CDR2 as EKD.

The gene calls are TRDV2 and TRDJ1; 11 nucleotides line up with TRDD3. The germline V gene has CDR1 GEAIGNYY and CDR2 EKD. The CDR3 contains 16 residues. The V segment lost 3 bases and the J segment 4 bases; nucleotides outside the gene matches: 9. The CDR3 loop is CACDPAGGYRDDKLIF. The CDR3 nucleotides are TGTGCCTGTGACCCTGCTGGGGGATACCGAGACGATAAACTCATCTTT.

This clone is medium-sized. The chain employs TRDV2 and TRDJ3; D may be TRDD3 (5 bases). Trimming took off 0 bases at V and 0 bases at J, with 23 bases between the two ends. In germline, CDR1 is GEAIGNYY, CDR2 EKD. The CDR3 spans 22 residues. CDR3 nucleotides: TGTGCCTGTGACACCGTTTTCGGGGGTCCCGGGGGCAGCTCCTGGGACACCCGACAGATGTTTTTC. Its translation is CACDTVFGGPGGSSWDTRQMFF.

In this sample, this clone turned up a few times. A far larger clone is one base from this, pointing to a likely read error. The sample contains more than one DNA sequence encoding this CDR3. This chain links TRDV2 with TRDJ1, with a possible D match to TRDD3 (6 bases). This CDR3 comprises 20 residues. The germline CDR1 and CDR2 sequences are GEAIGNYY and EKD. CDR3 protein: CACDTVGPKQARGGDDKLIF. Here the CDR3 DNA reads TGTGCCTGTGACACAGTCGGCCCAAAGCAAGCTCGTGGGGGCGACGATAAACTCATCTTC.

Turning to this clone: This likely traces to a read error, being one base from a far larger clone. This specimen includes other DNA sequences encoding the same CDR3. The chain combines TRDV2 with TRDJ1; D possibly uses TRDD2 or TRDD3 (6 bases each). The V gene's germline CDR1 is GEAIGNYY and CDR2 EKD. This CDR3 spans 19 amino acids. Trimming removed 1 base at V and 2 bases at J, with 25 bases between. DNA of the CDR3: TGTGCCTGTGACACTCTCCTACTGGGAGATACGCATAGTACCGATAAACTCATCTTT. Protein sequence: CACDTLLLGDTHSTDKLIF.

This clone turned up a few times. Since a much larger clone is just one base distant, this may be a read error. The chain has TRDV2 and TRDJ3, with 10 bases that match TRDD3. This CDR3 contains 22 residues. Germline lookup yields CDR1 GEAIGNYY and CDR2 EKD. CDR3 nucleotide sequence: TGTGCCTGTGGCACCGGATTCACTGGGGGATTCGGAAGCTCCTGGGACACCCGACAGATGTTTTTC. Protein sequence: CACGTGFTGGFGSSWDTRQMFF.

This clone was detected a few times. The TCRdb protein comes from a much larger clone and disagrees with this DNA's translation at residues 7 and 9, likely due to a read error; the protein given here is derived from the DNA. The chain combines TRDV2 with TRDJ1; TRDD3 might be the D (5 bases). CDR1 is GEAIGNYY and CDR2 is EKD in the germline V gene. CDR3 length: 16 amino acids. V was trimmed by 2 bases and J by 3 bases, leaving 18 bases between them. The CDR3 loop is CACDKLRIIAPDKLIF. The CDR3 DNA sequence: TGTGCCTGTGACAAACTGAGGATAATCGCTCCCGATAAACTCATCTTT.

This clone is medium-sized (0.01 to 0.1%) by share. This specimen includes other DNA sequences encoding the same CDR3. The chain joins TRDV2 to TRDJ3; 12 nucleotides agree with TRDD3. The germline V gene encodes CDR1 GEAIGNYY and CDR2 EKD. CDR3 length: 26 amino acids. Trimming removed 0 bases from V and 0 bases from J; junction bases left unmatched: 23. The CDR3 spells CACDTLLGDTRTNTAPYSWDTRQMFF. Here the CDR3 DNA reads TGTGCCTGTGACACCTTGCTGGGGGATACGCGAACAAACACTGCTCCTTACTCCTGGGACACCCGACAGATGTTTTTC.

Comments on this clone: Just one base apart from a much larger clone, this may be a read error. Other DNA sequences of this sample code for an identical CDR3. The chain has TRDV2 and TRDJ1, with 10 bases identical to TRDD3. CDR1 is GEAIGNYY, CDR2 EKD, per germline. The CDR3 covers 18 residues. The CDR3 is CACDNVAGGYRYTDKLIF. As DNA, the CDR3 is TGTGCCTGCGACAACGTAGCTGGGGGATATAGGTACACCGATAAACTCATCTTT.

On this clone: A single base is all that separates this from a far larger clone, so a read error is likely. V usage is TRDV2 and J usage is TRDJ1, with 8 bases fitting TRDD3. Per germline, CDR1 GEAIGNYY and CDR2 EKD. The CDR3 sequence is 13 residues long. The chain's CDR3 is CSCDQLGALALIF. The DNA for the CDR3 is TGTTCCTGTGACCAACTGGGGGCCTTGGCACTCATCTTT.

On this clone: A far larger clone is just one base off, so this is likely a read error. This sample includes further DNA sequences coding for the same CDR3. V is TRDV2 and J is TRDJ1; D is uncertain. The CDR3 length is 14 residues. The germline gives CDR1 GEAIGNYY, CDR2 EKD. Trimming took off 4 bases at V and 3 bases at J, with 14 bases between the two ends. The CDR3 nucleotides are TGTGCCTGTGATCCCCTTATGGACGCCGATAAACTCATCTTT. Encoded protein: CACDPLMDADKLIF.

The sample holds one count of this clone. The chain has TRDV2 and TRDJ1, with TRDD3 identical over 10 bases. V shed 3 bases, J shed 4 bases, and the junction held 25 bases outside the gene matches. Per germline, CDR1 GEAIGNYY and CDR2 EKD. This CDR3 region has 21 residues. The CDR3 bases are TGTGCCTGTGACCGACTTCCCGTTTTACTGGGGGATTACGCGGGGAGCGATAAACTCATCTTT. Its protein is CACDRLPVLLGDYAGSDKLIF.